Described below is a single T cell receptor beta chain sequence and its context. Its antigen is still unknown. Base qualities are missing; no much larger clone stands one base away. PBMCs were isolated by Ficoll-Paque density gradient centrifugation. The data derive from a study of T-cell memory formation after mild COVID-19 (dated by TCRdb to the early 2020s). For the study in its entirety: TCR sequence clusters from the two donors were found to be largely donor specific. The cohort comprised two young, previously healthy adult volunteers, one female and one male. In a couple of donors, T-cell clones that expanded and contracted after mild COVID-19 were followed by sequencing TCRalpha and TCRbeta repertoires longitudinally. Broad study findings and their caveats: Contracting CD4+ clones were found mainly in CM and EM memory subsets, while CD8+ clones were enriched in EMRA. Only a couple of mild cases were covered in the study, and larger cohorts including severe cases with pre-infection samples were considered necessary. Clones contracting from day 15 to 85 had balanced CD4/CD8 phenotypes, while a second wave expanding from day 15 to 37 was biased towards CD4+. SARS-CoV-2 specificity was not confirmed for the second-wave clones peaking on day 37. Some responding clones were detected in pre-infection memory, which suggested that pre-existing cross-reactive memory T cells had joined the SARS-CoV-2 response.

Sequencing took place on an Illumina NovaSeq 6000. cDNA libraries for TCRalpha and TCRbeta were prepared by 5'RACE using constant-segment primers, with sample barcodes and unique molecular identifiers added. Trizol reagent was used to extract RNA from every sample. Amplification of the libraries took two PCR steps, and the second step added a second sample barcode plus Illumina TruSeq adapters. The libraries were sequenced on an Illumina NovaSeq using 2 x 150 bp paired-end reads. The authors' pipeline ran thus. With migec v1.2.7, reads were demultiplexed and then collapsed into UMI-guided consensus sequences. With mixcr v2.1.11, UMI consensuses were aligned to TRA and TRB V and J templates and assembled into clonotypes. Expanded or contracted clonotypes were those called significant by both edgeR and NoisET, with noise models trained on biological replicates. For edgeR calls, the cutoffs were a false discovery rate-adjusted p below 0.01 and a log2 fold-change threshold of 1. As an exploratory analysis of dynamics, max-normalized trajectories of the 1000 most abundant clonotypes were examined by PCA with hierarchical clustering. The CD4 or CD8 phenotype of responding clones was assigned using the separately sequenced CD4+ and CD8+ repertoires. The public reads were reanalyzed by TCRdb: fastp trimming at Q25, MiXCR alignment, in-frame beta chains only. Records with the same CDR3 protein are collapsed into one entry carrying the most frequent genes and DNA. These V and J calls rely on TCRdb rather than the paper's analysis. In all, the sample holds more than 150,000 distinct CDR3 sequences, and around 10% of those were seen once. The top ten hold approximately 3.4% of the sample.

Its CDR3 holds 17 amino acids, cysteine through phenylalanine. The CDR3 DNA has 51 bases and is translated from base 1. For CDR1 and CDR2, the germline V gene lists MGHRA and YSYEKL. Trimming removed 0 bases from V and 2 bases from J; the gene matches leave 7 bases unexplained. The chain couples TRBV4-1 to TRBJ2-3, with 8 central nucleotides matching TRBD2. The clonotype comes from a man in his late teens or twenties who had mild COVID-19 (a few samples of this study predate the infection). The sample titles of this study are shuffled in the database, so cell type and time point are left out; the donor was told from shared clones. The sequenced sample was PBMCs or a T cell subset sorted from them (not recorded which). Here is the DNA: TGCGCCAGCAGCCAAGATCTAACTAGCGGTTTCACAGATACGCAGTATTTT. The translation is CASSQDLTSGFTDTQYF.